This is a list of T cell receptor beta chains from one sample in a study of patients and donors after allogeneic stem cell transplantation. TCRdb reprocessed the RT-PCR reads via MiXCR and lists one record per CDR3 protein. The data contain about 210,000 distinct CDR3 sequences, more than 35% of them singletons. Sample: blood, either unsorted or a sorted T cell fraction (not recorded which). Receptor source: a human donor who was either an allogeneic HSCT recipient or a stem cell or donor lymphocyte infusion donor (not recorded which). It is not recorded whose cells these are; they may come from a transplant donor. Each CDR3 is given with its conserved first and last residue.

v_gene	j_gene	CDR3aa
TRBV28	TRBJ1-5	CASSPGRGWQPQHF
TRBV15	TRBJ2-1	CATSPTSGKYNEQFF
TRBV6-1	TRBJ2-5	CASLFGVLGAPQYF
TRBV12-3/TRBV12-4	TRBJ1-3	CAVRPGNTIYF
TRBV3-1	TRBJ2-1	CASSGTSGGYNEQFF
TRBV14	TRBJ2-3	CASSPPRLASTDTQYF
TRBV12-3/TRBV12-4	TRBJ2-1	CASSLRGQGAYNEQFF
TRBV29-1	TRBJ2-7	CSARDGSSYEQYF
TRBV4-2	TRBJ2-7	CASSQDPRSSYEQYF
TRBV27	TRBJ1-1	CASSLSGVQIEAFF
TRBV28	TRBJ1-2	CASSPKTYLGGYTF
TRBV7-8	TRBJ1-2	CASSGAGVGYTF